One sample yielded the 16 T cell receptor beta chains listed below, sequenced in a study of cytotoxic CD8 clonotypes in ibrutinib-treated CLL. The method was immunoSEQ multiplex PCR; TCRdb's version includes in-frame clones alone and lacks a portion of them. The sample contains about 150,000 clones, roughly 83% of which appear only once. The material was PBMCs, obtained after 12 months of ibrutinib treatment. The receptors originated from a human donor with chronic lymphocytic leukemia.

The gene calls are TRBV19 and TRBJ2-2, with a weak D call TRBD2 (6 bases). Per germline, CDR1 LNHDA and CDR2 SQIVND (reference sequence). V was pared by 2 bases and J by 2 bases, with 12 bases between. The CDR3 has 16 residues. The CDR3 coding sequence is TGTGCCAGTAGTATAATCGGCGGGATCAACACCGGGGAGCTGTTTTTT. Translating gives CASSIIGGINTGELFF.

The chain links TRBV6-5 to TRBJ2-7, with D perhaps matching TRBD2 (6 bases). V gave up 5 bases and J gave up 3 bases, with 17 bases separating them. This CDR3 has 15 residues. Germline-derived CDR1 and CDR2 are MNHEY and SVGAGI. CDR3 nucleotides: TGTGCCAGCAGTCGAACCCGGACTACGGGCTACGAGCAGTACTTC. Its translation is CASSRTRTTGYEQYF.

V and J are TRBV7-9 and TRBJ2-1, with D possibly being TRBD2 (5 bases). In germline, CDR1 is SEHNR, CDR2 FQNEAQ (reference sequence). CDR3 length: 12 residues. V was shortened by 5 bases and J by 8 bases, with 10 bases between the two germline ends. CDR3 DNA: TGTGCCAGCAGCGTTAGTAGCGATGAGCAGTTCTTC. This codes for CASSVSSDEQFF.

This clone showed up many times. J is TRBJ2-6 and V is TRBV14; 10 bases align to TRBD1. In germline, CDR1 is SGHDN, CDR2 FVKESK. The CDR3 consists of 16 residues. The V gene end was trimmed by 4 bases and the J gene end by 2 bases; junction bases not matched to a gene: 2. The CDR3 is CASSPTGGTGANVLTF. The CDR3 nucleotides read TGTGCCAGCAGCCCGACAGGGGGCACTGGGGCCAACGTCCTGACTTTC.

This clone occurred a few times. The chain recombines TRBV27 with TRBJ2-1; weak D call: TRBD2 (6 bases). This CDR3 contains 15 residues. CDR1 is MNHEY and CDR2 is SMNVEV in the germline V gene (reference sequence). The V and J ends lost 0 bases and 2 bases respectively, with 8 bases between them. CDR3 coding DNA: TGTGCCAGCAGTTTATCCAGGGAGGCCTACAATGAGCAGTTCTTC. Translation gives CASSLSREAYNEQFF.

The V gene is TRBV7-2, the J gene TRBJ2-1; 7 bases agree with TRBD2. V gave up 5 bases and J gave up 7 bases; unmatched junction bases: 8. This CDR3 has 14 residues. Germline V gene sequence: CDR1 SGHTA, CDR2 FQGNSA. CDR3 in DNA: TGTGCCAGCAGCACCCGGACTAGAAGTAATGAGCAGTTCTTC. Translation gives CASSTRTRSNEQFF.

V gene TRBV27 combines with J gene TRBJ2-7; TRBD1 matches 9 bases. The CDR3 has 14 amino acids. V shed 3 bases, J shed 5 bases, and the junction held 5 bases outside the gene matches. Germline CDR1 reads MNHEY; CDR2 reads SMNVEV (reference sequence). The CDR3 sequence: CASSFGTGFNEQYF. The CDR3 DNA follows: TGTGCCAGCAGTTTTGGGACAGGGTTCAACGAGCAGTACTTC.

The CDR3 coding sequence is TGTGCCAGCAGTTCCCTGGACAGGGGCTATGGCTACACCTTC. Translation: CASSSLDRGYGYTF. The chain links TRBV6-5 to TRBJ1-2; 9 bases map to TRBD1. Losses at the gene ends were 4 bases for V and 4 bases for J; bases not matched to a gene: 4. The CDR3 is 14 residues long. Germline lookup yields CDR1 MNHEY and CDR2 SVGAGI.

This chain connects TRBV10-3 to TRBJ2-1; 12 bases fit TRBD2. The V segment lost 3 bases and the J segment 0 bases; nucleotides outside the gene matches: 3. There are 17 residues in the CDR3. Germline V gene lookup returns CDR1 ENHRY and CDR2 SYGVKD. The CDR3 nucleotides read TGTGCCATCAGTGAAAGGACTAGCGGGATCTCCTACAATGAGCAGTTCTTC. Its protein is CAISERTSGISYNEQFF.

The V gene is TRBV4-2, the J gene TRBJ2-7, with 11 bases matching TRBD2. V lost 1 base and J lost 3; bases outside the gene matches: 2. CDR3 size: 15 residues. Germline V lookup: CDR1 LGHNA, CDR2 YNFKEQ. CDR3 bases: TGTGCCAGCAGCCAAGCCGGGACTAGCGGCTACGAGCAGTACTTC. This gives the protein CASSQAGTSGYEQYF.

The chain uses TRBV9 and TRBJ2-1; perhaps TRBD2 as D (6 bases). V was cut by 0 bases and J by 3 bases, with 16 bases left in between. This CDR3 region has 17 residues. CDR1 and CDR2 from the germline V gene are SGDLS and YYNGEE. The chain's CDR3 is CASSVAESAGLYNEQFF. CDR3 bases: TGTGCCAGCAGCGTAGCAGAATCGGCGGGACTCTACAATGAGCAGTTCTTC.

The V call is TRBV7-2, the J call TRBJ2-1; a weak D match, TRBD2 (5 bases). Germline values: CDR1 SGHTA, CDR2 FQGNSA. This CDR3 has 15 residues. V was cut by 6 bases and J by 0 bases, with 12 bases left in between. CDR3 sequence: CASRFSVSSYNEQFF. The DNA for the CDR3 is TGTGCCAGCAGATTTAGCGTCAGCTCCTACAATGAGCAGTTCTTC.

Here the CDR3 DNA reads TGTGCCAGCTCACCGACGGCGTCCGAGCAGTACTTC. Protein: CASSPTASEQYF. The rearrangement joins TRBV18 to TRBJ2-7; D call uncertain. The ends were cut back, 3 bases at V and 6 bases at J, with 9 bases in the middle. CDR3 length: 12 residues. The germline V gene has CDR1 KGHSH and CDR2 LQKENI.

This chain links TRBV5-1 with TRBJ1-3, with D perhaps TRBD1 (6 bases). From germline, CDR1 is SGHRS and CDR2 YFSETQ. CDR3 length: 15 residues. Deletions cut 0 bases from V and 4 bases from J, with 11 bases between. The CDR3 region is CASSLASGAGNTIYF. CDR3 sequence (DNA): TGCGCCAGCAGCTTGGCCTCAGGGGCCGGAAACACCATATATTTT.

J is TRBJ2-7 and V is TRBV7-9; D is undetermined. The CDR3 is 14 residues long. The V gene's germline CDR1 is SEHNR and CDR2 FQNEAQ (reference sequence). Deletions cut 4 bases from V and 0 bases from J, with 10 bases between. CDR3 amino acids: CASSWGGSSYEQYF. CDR3 coding DNA: TGTGCCAGCAGCTGGGGTGGCTCCTCCTACGAGCAGTACTTC.

This chain connects TRBV19 to TRBJ1-1; D remains unclear. V was pared by 5 bases and J by 2 bases, with 24 bases between. This CDR3 spans 18 amino acids. The germline gives CDR1 LNHDA, CDR2 SQIVND (reference sequence). The CDR3 sequence: CASSQRRRDYSANTEAFF. DNA for the CDR3: TGTGCCAGTAGTCAACGTCGCCGAGATTATAGCGCCAACACTGAAGCTTTCTTT.